The source of this TCR beta chain is a study of T cells in Graves' hyperthyroidism and ophthalmopathy (dated by TCRdb to the late 2010s). Turning to the overall study: Peripheral blood samples were taken at the time of initial diagnosis, prior to any treatment. To identify distinguishing TCR V-J signatures, a discovery cohort of about a hundred patients was used, comprising under 45 with Graves' ophthalmopathy and 57 with stable Graves' hyperthyroidism. An independent validation cohort of about 19 hyperthyroidism patients and about 16 patients who later progressed to ophthalmopathy tested prospective prediction of ophthalmopathy. The approximately 98 discovery patients were randomly divided into training and test sets at a 7:3 ratio. Thyroid tissue and blood T-cell repertoires from about 6 Graves' hyperthyroidism patients were also compared in the study. After sampling, hyperthyroidism patients received methimazole starting at 30 mg daily, and ophthalmopathy patients received high-dose intravenous methylprednisolone. According to the paper, TCR Vbeta CDR3 sequencing was carried out on 135 peripheral blood samples, which came from over 40 ophthalmopathy, under 85 hyperthyroidism and roughly 17 progressor patients. The research as a whole found: During validation, the model predicted progression to ophthalmopathy a median of around 6 months ahead of onset, with around 71% sensitivity and more than 72% specificity. In cross-validation, a model built on a 13 V-J signature told ophthalmopathy apart from stable hyperthyroidism with just under 90% sensitivity and roughly 83% specificity, and in testing the same model reached 80%/75%. Most expanded thyroid clonotypes (frequency above 0.001) were also detected in blood, a finding suggesting that blood repertoires may reflect thyroid immune responses. Sample size was not statistically predetermined, and investigators were not blinded to group allocation.

The TCR beta CDR3 regions were amplified from the RNA transcripts. For the first round of RT-PCR on the TCR CDR3, the HTBI primer set was used together with the Qiagen OneStep RT-PCR kit. Libraries were constructed in a second round of multiplex PCR, after which size selection and purification were performed. The libraries were sequenced on an Illumina HiSeq2000 using paired-end 100 bp reads. In the source study's methods: SOAPnuke was used to process the raw data, removing reads that contained adapters or uncalled bases, had a mean Phred below 15, or lacked an exact match to the constant primer or identifier. COPE v1.2.5 was used to merge high-quality paired reads, and clonotypes were defined as unique nucleotide sequences. Clonotypes were aligned to IMGT TRBV, TRBD and TRBJ reference segments using MiTCR v1.1. The analysis was restricted to V-J combinations with a frequency above 0.0001, which together covered about 99% of the repertoires. The TCS score was defined as F50 (clonal expansion) divided by E x V (chaos), with BLOSUM62-based TCRdist calculated between CDR3 peptides within each V-J. Welch's t-statistics and random forest reduced roughly 530 V-J features to fewer than 15, which were used in a naive Bayes classifier (R e1071). TCRdb's own reprocessing of the public reads used fastp at Q25 and MiXCR and kept productive beta chains. Under each unique CDR3 protein, matching rows form one entry showing the most common genes and DNA. TCRdb, not the authors, supplied the V and J calls. Within this sample are a few hundred thousand distinct CDR3 sequences, with 14% to 15% of them counted one time only. About 30% of the sample comes from the top ten.

Turning to this clonotype: No antigen is known for it. No much larger clone exists at a distance of one base, and base qualities are not known.

A patient counted as having stable Graves' hyperthyroidism if no progression to ophthalmopathy occurred over 18 months of follow-up. Hyperthyroidism patients were newly diagnosed, had a disease duration of under 2 months, and were aged 18 to 65 years. Any patient with an uncontrolled infection, another autoimmune disease, pregnancy or lactation was excluded. Clinical symptoms, serum thyroxine and TRAb, thyroid ultrasound, and orbital computed tomography formed the basis for the diagnoses. PBMCs were separated from roughly 10 ml of fresh peripheral blood using Ficoll-Paque density gradient centrifugation. Trizol reagent was used to extract total RNA, and RNA quality was then checked on an Agilent 2100 Bioanalyzer. CDR1 and CDR2, per the germline V gene, are MDHEN and SYDVKM. The junction carries 7 bases between V and J, which are trimmed by 1 base and 1 base respectively. From the cysteine up to the phenylalanine, the CDR3 has a length of 14 residues. Only the CDR3 DNA is retained, 42 bases long and in frame from the first base.

The sequence is built from TRBV28 and TRBJ1-2, with no confident D gene call. The source of this sequence is a woman in her 30s with Graves' hyperthyroidism. What was sequenced was blood. The DNA sequence is TGTGCCAGCAGTTTATTAGTGCTTAACTATGGCTACACCTTC. Its coded protein is CASSLLVLNYGYTF.